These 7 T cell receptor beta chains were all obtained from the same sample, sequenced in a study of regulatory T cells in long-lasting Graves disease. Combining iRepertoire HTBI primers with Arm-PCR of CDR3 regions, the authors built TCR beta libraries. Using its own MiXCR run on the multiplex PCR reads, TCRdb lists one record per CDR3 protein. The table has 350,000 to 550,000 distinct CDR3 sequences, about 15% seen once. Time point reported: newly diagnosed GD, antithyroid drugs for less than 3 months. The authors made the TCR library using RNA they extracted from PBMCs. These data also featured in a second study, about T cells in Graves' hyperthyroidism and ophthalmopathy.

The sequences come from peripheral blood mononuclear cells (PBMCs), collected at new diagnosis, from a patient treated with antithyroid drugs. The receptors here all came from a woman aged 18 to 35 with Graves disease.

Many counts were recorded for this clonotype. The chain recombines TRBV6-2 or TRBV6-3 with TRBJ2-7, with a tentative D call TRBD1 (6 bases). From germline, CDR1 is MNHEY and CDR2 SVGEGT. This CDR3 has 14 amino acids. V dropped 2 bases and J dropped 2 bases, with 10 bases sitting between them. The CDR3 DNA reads TGTGCCAGCAGTTACGAAGGGGGAACCTACGAGCAGTACTTC. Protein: CASSYEGGTYEQYF.

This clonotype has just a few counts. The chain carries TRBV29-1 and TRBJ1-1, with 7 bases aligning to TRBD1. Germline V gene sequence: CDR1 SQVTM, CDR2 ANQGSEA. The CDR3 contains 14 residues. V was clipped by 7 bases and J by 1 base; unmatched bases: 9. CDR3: CSGVRGAWNTEAFF. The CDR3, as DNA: TGCAGCGGGGTCAGGGGGGCGTGGAACACTGAAGCTTTCTTT.

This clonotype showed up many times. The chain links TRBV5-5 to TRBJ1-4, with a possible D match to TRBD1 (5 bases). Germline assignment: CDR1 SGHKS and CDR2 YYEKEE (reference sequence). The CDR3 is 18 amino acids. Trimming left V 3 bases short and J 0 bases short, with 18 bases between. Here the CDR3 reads CASSSSGHRVPTNEKLFF. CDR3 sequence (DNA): TGTGCCAGCAGCTCTTCAGGGCACCGAGTGCCAACTAATGAAAAACTGTTTTTT.

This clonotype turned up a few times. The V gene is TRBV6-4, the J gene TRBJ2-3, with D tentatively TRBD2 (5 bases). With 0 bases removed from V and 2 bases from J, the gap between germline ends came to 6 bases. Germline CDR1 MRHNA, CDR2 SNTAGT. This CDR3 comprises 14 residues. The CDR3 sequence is CASSDSGNTDTQYF. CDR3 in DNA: TGTGCCAGCAGTGACTCCGGGAACACAGATACGCAGTATTTT.

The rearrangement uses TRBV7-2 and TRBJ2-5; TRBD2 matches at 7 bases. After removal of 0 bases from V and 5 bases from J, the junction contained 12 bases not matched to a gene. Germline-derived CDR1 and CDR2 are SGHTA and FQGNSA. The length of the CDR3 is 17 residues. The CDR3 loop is CASSLAVGTTRGETQYF. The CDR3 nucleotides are TGTGCCAGCAGCTTAGCGGTGGGGACTACCCGGGGGGAGACCCAGTACTTC.

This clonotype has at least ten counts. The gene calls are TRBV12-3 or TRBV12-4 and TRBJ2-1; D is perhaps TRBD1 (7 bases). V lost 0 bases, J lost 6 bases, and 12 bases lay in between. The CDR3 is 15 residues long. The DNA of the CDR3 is TGTGCCAGCAGTTTAGCGACAGGGAGGCGCAATGAGCAGTTCTTC. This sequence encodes CASSLATGRRNEQFF.

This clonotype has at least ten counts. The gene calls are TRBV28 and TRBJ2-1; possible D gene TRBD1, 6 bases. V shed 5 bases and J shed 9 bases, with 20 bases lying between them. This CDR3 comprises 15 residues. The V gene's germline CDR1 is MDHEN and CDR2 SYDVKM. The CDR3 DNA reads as TGTGCCAGCAGTCCTGGGACAATTGGGCTAGGTGAGCAGTTCTTC. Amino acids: CASSPGTIGLGEQFF.